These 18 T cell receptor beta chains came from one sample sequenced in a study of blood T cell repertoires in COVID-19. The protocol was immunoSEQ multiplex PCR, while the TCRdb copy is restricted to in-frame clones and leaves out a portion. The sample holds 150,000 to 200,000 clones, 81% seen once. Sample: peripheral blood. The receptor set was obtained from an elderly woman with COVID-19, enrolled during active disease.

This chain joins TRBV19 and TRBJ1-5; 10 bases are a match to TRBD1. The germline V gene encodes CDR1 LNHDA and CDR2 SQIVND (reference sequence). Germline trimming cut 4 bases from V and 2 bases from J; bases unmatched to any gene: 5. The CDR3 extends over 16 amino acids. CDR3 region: CASSRGQGSGNQPQHF. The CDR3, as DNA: TGTGCCAGTAGTAGGGGACAGGGGTCAGGCAATCAGCCCCAGCATTTT.

The DNA of the CDR3 is TGTGCCAGCAGCCAAAAGTTCGACAGGGCCGGCGATGAGCAGTTCTTC. Translating it yields CASSQKFDRAGDEQFF. This sequence joins TRBV3-1 (or the pseudogene TRBV3-2) and TRBJ2-1; the match to TRBD1 covers 7 bases. The germline V gene encodes CDR1 LGHDT and CDR2 YNNKEL (reference sequence). This CDR3 has 16 residues. The trim removed 2 bases at V and 8 bases at J, leaving 12 bases unmatched.

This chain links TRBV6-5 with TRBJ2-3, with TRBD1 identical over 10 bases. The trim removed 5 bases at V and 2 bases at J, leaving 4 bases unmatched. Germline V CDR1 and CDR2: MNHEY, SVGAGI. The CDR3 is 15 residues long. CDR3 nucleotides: TGTGCCAGCAGTAGGGGGACAGGGGCCACAGATACGCAGTATTTT. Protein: CASSRGTGATDTQYF.

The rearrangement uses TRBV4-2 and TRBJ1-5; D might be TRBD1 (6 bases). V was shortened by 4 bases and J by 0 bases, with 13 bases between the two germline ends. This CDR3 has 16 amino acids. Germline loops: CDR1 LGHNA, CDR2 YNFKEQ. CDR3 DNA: TGTGCCAGCAGCCTGGACAGATTCCTTAGCAATCAGCCCCAGCATTTT. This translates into CASSLDRFLSNQPQHF.

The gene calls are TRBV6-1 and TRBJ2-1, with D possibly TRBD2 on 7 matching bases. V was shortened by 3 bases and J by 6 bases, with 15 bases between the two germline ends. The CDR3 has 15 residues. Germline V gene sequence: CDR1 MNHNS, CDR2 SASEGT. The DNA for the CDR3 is TGTGCCAGCAGTGACAGGGGACTACCCCCCAATGAGCAGTTCTTC. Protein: CASSDRGLPPNEQFF.

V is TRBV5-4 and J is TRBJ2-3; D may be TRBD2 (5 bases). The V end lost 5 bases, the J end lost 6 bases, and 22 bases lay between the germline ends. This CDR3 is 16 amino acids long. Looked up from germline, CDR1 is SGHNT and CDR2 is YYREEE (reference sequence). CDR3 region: CASSPEAPFGGDTQYF. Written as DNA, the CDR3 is TGTGCCAGCAGTCCCGAGGCCCCATTCGGAGGCGATACGCAGTATTTT.

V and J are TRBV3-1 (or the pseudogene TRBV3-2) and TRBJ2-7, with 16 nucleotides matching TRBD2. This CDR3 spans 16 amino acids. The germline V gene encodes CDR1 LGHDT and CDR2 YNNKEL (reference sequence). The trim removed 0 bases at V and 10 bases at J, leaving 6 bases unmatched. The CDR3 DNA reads TGTGCCAGCAGCCAAGACCCCGGGACTAGCGGGAGGGCCCAGTACTTC. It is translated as CASSQDPGTSGRAQYF.

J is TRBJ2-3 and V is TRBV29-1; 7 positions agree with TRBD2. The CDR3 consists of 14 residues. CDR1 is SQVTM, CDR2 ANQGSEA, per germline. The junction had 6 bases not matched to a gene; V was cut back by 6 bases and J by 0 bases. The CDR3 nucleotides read TGCAGCGTCACGGGAGGCACTAGCACAGATACGCAGTATTTT. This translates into CSVTGGTSTDTQYF.

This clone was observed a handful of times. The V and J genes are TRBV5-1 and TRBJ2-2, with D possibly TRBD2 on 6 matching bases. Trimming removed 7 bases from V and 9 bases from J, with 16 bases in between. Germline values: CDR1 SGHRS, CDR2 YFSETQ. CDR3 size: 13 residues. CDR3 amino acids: CASSGTPDRELFF. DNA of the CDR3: TGCGCCAGCTCCGGGACTCCGGACCGGGAGCTGTTTTTT. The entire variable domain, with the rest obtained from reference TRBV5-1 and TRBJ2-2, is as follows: KAGVTQTPRYLIKTRGQQVTLSCSPISGHRSVSWYQQTPGQGLQFLFEYFSETQRNKGNFPGRFSGRQFSNSRSEMNVSTLELGDSALYLCASSGTPDRELFFGEGSRLTVL.

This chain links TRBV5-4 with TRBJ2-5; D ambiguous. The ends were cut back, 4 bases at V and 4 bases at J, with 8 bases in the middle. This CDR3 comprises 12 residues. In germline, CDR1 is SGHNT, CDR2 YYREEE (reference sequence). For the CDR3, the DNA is TGTGCCAGCAGCGCGGATCGAGAGACCCAGTACTTC. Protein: CASSADRETQYF.

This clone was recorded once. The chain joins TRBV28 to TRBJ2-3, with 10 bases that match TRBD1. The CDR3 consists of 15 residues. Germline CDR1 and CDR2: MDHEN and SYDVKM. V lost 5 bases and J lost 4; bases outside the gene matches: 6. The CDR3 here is CASSGAGTGADTQYF. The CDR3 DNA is TGTGCCAGCAGTGGAGCCGGGACAGGGGCAGATACGCAGTATTTT.

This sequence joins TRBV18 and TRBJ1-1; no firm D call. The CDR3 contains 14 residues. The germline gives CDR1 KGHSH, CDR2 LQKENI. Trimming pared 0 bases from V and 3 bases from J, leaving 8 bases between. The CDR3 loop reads CASSPPGRHTEAFF. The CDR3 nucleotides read TGTGCCAGCTCACCACCGGGCAGACACACTGAAGCTTTCTTT.

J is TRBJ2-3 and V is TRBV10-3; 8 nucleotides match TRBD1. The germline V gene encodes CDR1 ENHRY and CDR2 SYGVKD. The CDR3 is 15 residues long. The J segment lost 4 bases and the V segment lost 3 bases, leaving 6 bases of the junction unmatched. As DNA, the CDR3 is TGTGCCATCAGTGAATTGGCAGGGGGCGCAGATACGCAGTATTTT. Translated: CAISELAGGADTQYF.

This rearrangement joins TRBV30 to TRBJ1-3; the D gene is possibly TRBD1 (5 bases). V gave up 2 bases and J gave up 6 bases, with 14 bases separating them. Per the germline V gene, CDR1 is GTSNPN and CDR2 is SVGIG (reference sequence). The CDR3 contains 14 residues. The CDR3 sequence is CAWSRSTALNTIYF. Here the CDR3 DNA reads TGTGCCTGGAGTCGATCGACAGCGTTAAACACCATATATTTT.

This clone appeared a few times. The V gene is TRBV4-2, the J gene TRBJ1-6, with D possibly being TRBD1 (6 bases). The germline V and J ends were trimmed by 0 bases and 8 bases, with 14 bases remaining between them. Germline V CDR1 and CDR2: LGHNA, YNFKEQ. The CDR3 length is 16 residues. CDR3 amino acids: CASSQDPRTEDSPLHF. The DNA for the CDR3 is TGTGCCAGCAGCCAAGACCCCCGGACAGAGGATTCACCCCTCCACTTT.

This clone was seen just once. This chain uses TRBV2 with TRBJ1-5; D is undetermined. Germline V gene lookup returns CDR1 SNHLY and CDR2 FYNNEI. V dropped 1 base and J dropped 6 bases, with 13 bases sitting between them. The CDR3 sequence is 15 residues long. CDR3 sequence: CASSEVTRRAQPQHF. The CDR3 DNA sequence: TGTGCCAGCAGTGAAGTTACGCGGCGGGCTCAGCCCCAGCATTTT.

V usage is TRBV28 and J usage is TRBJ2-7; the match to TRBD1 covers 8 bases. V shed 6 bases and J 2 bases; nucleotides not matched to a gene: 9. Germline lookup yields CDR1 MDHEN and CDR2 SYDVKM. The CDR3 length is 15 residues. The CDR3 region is CASRRSTGETYEQYF. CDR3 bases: TGTGCCAGCAGGAGATCGACAGGGGAAACCTACGAGCAGTACTTC. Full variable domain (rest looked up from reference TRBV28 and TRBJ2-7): DVKVTQSSRYLVKRTGEKVFLECVQDMDHENMFWYRQDPGLGLRLIYFSYDVKMKEKGDIPEGYSVSREKKERFSLILESASTNQTSMYLCASRRSTGETYEQYFGPGTRLTVT.

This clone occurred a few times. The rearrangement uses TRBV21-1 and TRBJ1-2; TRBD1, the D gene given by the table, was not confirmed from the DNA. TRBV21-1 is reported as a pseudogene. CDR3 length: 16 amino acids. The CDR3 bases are TGTGCCAGCAGCAAAGACTGGCGTGGGGGCGTACGGGGCTACACCTTC. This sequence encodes CASSKDWRGGVRGYTF.